This T cell receptor (beta chain) derives from a study of blood T cell repertoires in COVID-19. Study overall: The study drew acute and convalescent COVID-19 samples from the United States, Italy and Spain. T cells, B-cell-depleted T cells, or PBMCs provided the cDNA or gDNA that served as material.

Authors' data handling: The authors estimated nucleated cell counts from reference gene primer amplification. The protocol was immunoSEQ multiplex PCR, while the TCRdb copy is restricted to in-frame clones and leaves out a portion. That table supplies the V and J calls and clone size; D and trimming were determined from the DNA. The table includes roughly 150,000 clones, 79% detected once. In assigning cohorts, the study relied on participant-reported clinical history. Germline values: CDR1 MDHEN, CDR2 SYDVKM. Trimming at V came to 8 bases and at J to 0 bases, leaving 10 bases not matched to a gene. This CDR3 comprises 16 residues.

The sequenced sample consisted of PBMCs or T cells enriched from blood (not recorded which). This clonotype was obtained from a woman between 65 and 79 years old in a cohort exposed to, infected with or recovered from COVID-19 (not recorded which). The chain uses TRBV28 and TRBJ2-1; 7 bases align to TRBD2. The CDR3 protein is CASYWGGLGSYNEQFF. The CDR3 region has the DNA TGTGCCAGCTACTGGGGAGGGCTGGGCTCCTACAATGAGCAGTTCTTC. Based on the CDR3 plus reference TRBV28 and TRBJ2-1, the full variable domain is DVKVTQSSRYLVKRTGEKVFLECVQDMDHENMFWYRQDPGLGLRLIYFSYDVKMKEKGDIPEGYSVSREKKERFSLILESASTNQTSMYLCASYWGGLGSYNEQFFGPGTRLTVL.